The clone carrying this T cell receptor (beta chain) appeared a few times. The data are from a study of T cells after yellow fever vaccination. For TCR, cDNA came from 5'RACE template switching, which added a universal primer site and UMIs. TCRdb reprocessed the 5' RACE reads via MiXCR and lists one record per CDR3 protein. The sample includes a few hundred thousand distinct CDR3 sequences, approximately 8% of them seen just once. The CDR3 is 14 residues long. The V end lost 6 bases, the J end lost 3 bases, and 15 bases lay between the germline ends. Germline values: CDR1 DFQATT, CDR2 SNEGSKA (reference sequence).

This specimen was CD4+ T cells sorted from PBMCs, taken 5 days after the yellow fever booster vaccination. The chain recombines TRBV20-1 with TRBJ2-4; possibly TRBD1 for D (6 bases). The receptor was derived from a man younger than 35 who received the YFV17D yellow fever vaccine. The CDR3: CSAPPPGVKNIQYF. CDR3 DNA: TGCAGTGCGCCCCCACCAGGGGTCAAAAACATTCAGTACTTC.